The 31 T cell receptor beta chains listed next were all sequenced from one sample in a study of T cell responses to AZD1222 COVID-19 vaccine. The repertoire was sequenced with immunoSEQ multiplex PCR; TCRdb's copy has only in-frame clones and lacks some. The sample carries about 86,000 clones, approximately 90% recorded once. Sequencing was performed on peripheral blood, taken 28 days after the second AZD1222 dose. The origin of the receptors is an adult who received the AZD1222 COVID-19 vaccine.

This chain connects TRBV28 to TRBJ1-1; TRBD1 agrees at 8 bases. From germline, CDR1 is MDHEN and CDR2 SYDVKM. With 2 bases clipped from V and 6 bases from J, the junction kept 14 bases outside the gene matches. The CDR3 loop spans 17 amino acids. The CDR3 bases are TGTGCCAGCAGTTTACCTTTCGGTCGGACAGGGAGACCTGAAGCTTTCTTT. Translation gives CASSLPFGRTGRPEAFF.

This clone was observed a handful of times. The V call is TRBV6-5, the J call TRBJ2-1, with 9 bases fitting TRBD2. The CDR3 is made up of 15 amino acids. V was pared by 6 bases and J by 1 base, with 4 bases of the junction left unmatched. Germline assignment: CDR1 MNHEY and CDR2 SVGAGI. CDR3: CASRLSGRSYNEQFF. DNA for the CDR3: TGTGCCAGCAGGTTAAGCGGGAGGTCCTACAATGAGCAGTTCTTC.

This chain joins TRBV5-1 and TRBJ1-4, with 8 positions matching TRBD1. The CDR3 covers 14 residues. V gave up 1 base and J gave up 8 bases; unmatched junction bases: 4. Germline V gives CDR1 SGHRS, CDR2 YFSETQ. The CDR3 region has the DNA TGCGCCAGCAGCTTGACAGGGGGAAAAGAAAAACTGTTTTTT. This encodes CASSLTGGKEKLFF. The whole variable domain, filled in from reference TRBV5-1 and TRBJ1-4, reads KAGVTQTPRYLIKTRGQQVTLSCSPISGHRSVSWYQQTPGQGLQFLFEYFSETQRNKGNFPGRFSGRQFSNSRSEMNVSTLELGDSALYLCASSLTGGKEKLFFGSGTQLSVL.

V usage is TRBV19 and J usage is TRBJ2-5; no definite D call. The germline V and J ends were trimmed by 6 bases and 2 bases, with 16 bases remaining between them. The CDR3 length is 15 residues. Germline V lookup: CDR1 LNHDA, CDR2 SQIVND (reference sequence). The CDR3 nucleotides read TGTGCCAGTAGCCTAGGAAACTATCCGCAAGAGACCCAGTACTTC. It yields the protein CASSLGNYPQETQYF.

This sequence joins TRBV7-9 and TRBJ1-2; no reliable D call. V dropped 0 bases and J dropped 1 base, with 15 bases sitting between them. The CDR3 loop spans 17 amino acids. Germline V gives CDR1 SEHNR, CDR2 FQNEAQ (reference sequence). The DNA for the CDR3 is TGTGCCAGCAGCTTAGCGCAAGGACGGTCTTTTAACTATGGCTACACCTTC. It yields the protein CASSLAQGRSFNYGYTF.

The chain links TRBV3-1 (or the pseudogene TRBV3-2) to TRBJ2-7; TRBD2 is a possible D gene (6 bases). CDR1 is LGHDT and CDR2 is YNNKEL in the germline V gene (reference sequence). This CDR3 is built from 16 residues. The V gene lost 4 bases and the J gene lost 2 bases, with 18 bases spanning the gap. The CDR3 nucleotides are TGTGCCAGCAGCCGGGCGGGGACTCCAGCCCCCTACGAGCAGTACTTC. Its protein is CASSRAGTPAPYEQYF.

The chain joins TRBV6-5 to TRBJ1-3; possible D gene TRBD1, 5 bases. Germline V gene lookup returns CDR1 MNHEY and CDR2 SVGAGI. This CDR3 has 15 residues. V gave up 0 bases and J gave up 1 base, with 7 bases separating them. The chain's CDR3 is CASSYSWGSGNTIYF. In nucleotides, the CDR3 is TGTGCCAGCAGTTACTCGTGGGGGTCTGGAAACACCATATATTTT.

The rearrangement uses TRBV6-5 and TRBJ2-6; D call uncertain. This CDR3 region has 12 residues. V dropped 10 bases and J dropped 2 bases, with 6 bases sitting between them. In germline, CDR1 is MNHEY, CDR2 SVGAGI. Here the CDR3 DNA reads TGTGCCACCCGTGCTGGGGCCAACGTCCTGACTTTC. Translated, it gives CATRAGANVLTF.

This sequence joins TRBV30 and TRBJ2-7; tentatively, D is TRBD2 (5 bases). The CDR3 spans 10 residues. Germline loops: CDR1 GTSNPN, CDR2 SVGIG (reference sequence). Trimming pared 2 bases from V and 9 bases from J, leaving 8 bases between. DNA for the CDR3: TGTGCCTGGAGTCTAGCCGTGCAGTACTTC. Translating gives CAWSLAVQYF.

Only one count was recorded for this clone. The chain links TRBV11-3 to TRBJ2-7; D is ambiguous. From germline, CDR1 is SGHNT and CDR2 YENEEA. V was shortened by 4 bases and J by 0 bases, with 7 bases between the two germline ends. There are 13 residues in the CDR3. The CDR3 sequence: CASSSPTSYEQYF. The CDR3 DNA reads TGTGCCAGCAGCTCTCCAACCTCCTACGAGCAGTACTTC.

This clone was picked up one time. The chain has TRBV6-1 and TRBJ1-6; TRBD1 matches at 7 bases. Germline CDR1 is MNHNS and CDR2 is SASEGT. The trim removed 3 bases at V and 9 bases at J, leaving 14 bases unmatched. The CDR3 is 17 amino acids. CDR3 loop: CASSDGPYRQGGSPLHF. CDR3 DNA sequence: TGTGCCAGCAGTGACGGTCCTTATAGGCAGGGGGGTTCACCCCTCCACTTT.

V is TRBV5-1 and J is TRBJ2-5; D possibly matches TRBD1 or TRBD2 (6 bases each). Germline-derived CDR1 and CDR2 are SGHRS and YFSETQ. There are 15 residues in the CDR3. V was clipped by 0 bases and J by 4 bases, with 13 bases between them. The CDR3 DNA reads as TGCGCCAGCAGCTTGGCGGGCAGGGGAGGAGAGACCCAGTACTTC. Amino acid sequence: CASSLAGRGGETQYF.

The V and J genes are TRBV6-6 and TRBJ2-1; the D gene could be TRBD1 or TRBD2 (5 bases each). The CDR3 has 11 residues. The V gene's germline CDR1 is MNHNY and CDR2 SVGAGI (reference sequence). The V end lost 10 bases, the J end lost 2 bases, and 6 bases lay between the germline ends. The CDR3 nucleotides are TGTGCCATGGGACCCTACAATGAGCAGTTCTTC. It is translated as CAMGPYNEQFF.

This clone was found once. The chain recombines TRBV5-4 with TRBJ2-1; 10 nucleotides line up with TRBD2. This CDR3 region has 15 residues. J gave up 5 bases and V 2 bases, and 4 bases lay outside the gene matches. From germline, CDR1 is SGHNT and CDR2 YYREEE (reference sequence). CDR3 DNA sequence: TGTGCCAGCAGCTTTCCTAGCGGGAGTAACAATGAGCAGTTCTTC. Translation gives CASSFPSGSNNEQFF.

V is TRBV11-2 and J is TRBJ2-2, with 7 bases fitting TRBD1. CDR3 length: 17 residues. Germline lookup yields CDR1 SGHAT and CDR2 FQNNGV. V shed 10 bases and J 2 bases; nucleotides not matched to a gene: 16. In nucleotides, the CDR3 is TGTGCCACCATCCAGGGGGTCAGGGACCAAAACACCGGGGAGCTGTTTTTT. It is translated as CATIQGVRDQNTGELFF.

The rearrangement joins TRBV6-5 to TRBJ1-5; a weak D match, TRBD1 (5 bases). The CDR3 is 15 residues long. Trimming removed 6 bases from V and 7 bases from J, with 19 bases in between. Germline CDR1 and CDR2: MNHEY and SVGAGI. The DNA for the CDR3 is TGTGCCAGCAGCCCCCCAGAGGGGTTGGGCCAGCCCCAGCATTTT. Translated: CASSPPEGLGQPQHF.

The count of this clone is one. In DNA form, the CDR3 reads TGTGCCAGCAGCCTTGGACAGGGCGCAACTAATGAAAAACTGTTTTTT. This translates into CASSLGQGATNEKLFF. The chain combines TRBV5-5 with TRBJ1-4, with 8 bases that match TRBD1. CDR3 size: 16 residues. Trimming removed 4 bases from V and 0 bases from J; junction bases left unmatched: 5. Germline CDR1 and CDR2: SGHKS and YYEKEE (reference sequence).

CDR3 DNA sequence: TGTGCCAGCAGTGACATCCGCCGCCTCCACTTT. This sequence encodes CASSDIRRLHF. V is TRBV28 and J is TRBJ1-6; D ambiguous. The V end was cut by 5 bases, the J end by 15 bases, with 11 bases between. The CDR3 length is 11 residues. CDR1 and CDR2 (germline): MDHEN, SYDVKM.

The chain has TRBV6-2 or TRBV6-3 and TRBJ2-7; D may be TRBD1 (5 bases). This CDR3 spans 13 amino acids. CDR1 MNHEY and CDR2 SVGEGT come from the germline V gene. The germline V and J ends were trimmed by 5 bases and 4 bases, with 12 bases remaining between them. The CDR3 DNA reads TGTGCCAGCAGTCGGACATTTCAATACGAGCAGTACTTC. Its protein is CASSRTFQYEQYF.

Worth noting for this clone: Possible read error: a much larger clone is one base away. The sample holds other DNA sequences that translate to the same CDR3. This rearrangement joins TRBV15 to TRBJ1-1, with D hard to call. CDR1 LNHNV and CDR2 YYDKDF come from the germline V gene (reference sequence). CDR3 length: 12 amino acids. Trimming pared 1 base from V and 3 bases from J, leaving 3 bases between. The CDR3 spells CATSRGYTEAFF. The CDR3 DNA is TGTGCCACCAGCAGAGGATACACTGAAGCTTTCTTT.

The chain is built from TRBV9 and TRBJ1-5, with 10 bases identical to TRBD1. V was pared by 2 bases and J by 7 bases, with 3 bases of the junction left unmatched. Germline lookup yields CDR1 SGDLS and CDR2 YYNGEE. CDR3 length: 14 amino acids. The CDR3, as DNA: TGTGCCAGCAGCGTGGGGACAGGGGAACAGCCCCAGCATTTT. Protein: CASSVGTGEQPQHF. The full variable domain, its missing parts supplied by reference TRBV9 and TRBJ1-5, is DSGVTQTPKHLITATGQRVTLRCSPRSGDLSVYWYQQSLDQGLQFLIQYYNGEERAKGNILERFSAQQFPDLHSELNLSSLELGDSALYFCASSVGTGEQPQHFGDGTRLSIL.

This clone was seen just once. The CDR3 protein is CASSWGQAYEQYF. The CDR3 coding sequence is TGTGCCAGCAGCTGGGGACAGGCCTACGAGCAGTACTTC. The chain couples TRBV3-1 (or the pseudogene TRBV3-2) to TRBJ2-7; 8 positions match TRBD1. CDR3 length: 13 amino acids. The V gene end was trimmed by 5 bases and the J gene end by 2 bases; junction bases not matched to a gene: 2. CDR1 and CDR2 from the germline V gene are LGHDT and YNNKEL (reference sequence).

This rearrangement joins TRBV2 to TRBJ2-7; D is undetermined. Germline values: CDR1 SNHLY, CDR2 FYNNEI. The V gene lost 6 bases and the J gene lost 6 bases, with 9 bases spanning the gap. CDR3 length equals 11 residues. The CDR3 reads CASRVSGEQYF. In nucleotides, the CDR3 is TGTGCCAGCAGGGTATCTGGCGAGCAGTACTTC.

This clone appeared a few times. The CDR3 DNA reads as TGTGCCAGCAGGCCACAGGGGGCCTATGGCTACACCTTC. Translating gives CASRPQGAYGYTF. V and J are TRBV25-1 and TRBJ1-2; 9 bases line up with TRBD1. This CDR3 comprises 13 residues. V shed 6 bases and J 4 bases; nucleotides not matched to a gene: 3. The germline V gene encodes CDR1 MGHDK and CDR2 SYGVNS.

J is TRBJ2-7 and V is TRBV27, with 7 nucleotides matching TRBD1. The CDR3 spans 15 residues. Trimming removed 5 bases from V and 0 bases from J; junction bases left unmatched: 7. Germline CDR1 is MNHEY and CDR2 is SMNVEV (reference sequence). The CDR3 sequence is CASSRDRVSSYEQYF. CDR3 coding DNA: TGTGCCAGCAGTCGAGACAGGGTGAGCTCCTACGAGCAGTACTTC.

Concerning this clone itself: The junction and the germline gene differ at one end; a read error may be behind it. The genes are TRBV25-1 and TRBJ1-4; D remains ambiguous. Looked up from germline, CDR1 is MGHDK and CDR2 is SYGVNS. This CDR3 region has 11 residues. CDR3 sequence reads: CASSKYEKLFF. For the CDR3, the DNA is TGTGCCAGCAGTAAATATGAAAAACTGTTTTTT.

The genes are TRBV7-9 and TRBJ1-1; maybe TRBD1 (5 bases). This CDR3 spans 15 amino acids. V was shortened by 5 bases and J by 1 base, with 14 bases between the two germline ends. The germline gives CDR1 SEHNR, CDR2 FQNEAQ (reference sequence). The CDR3 sequence is CASSREGLRNTEAFF. The DNA for the CDR3 is TGTGCCAGCAGCCGGGAGGGGTTGCGGAACACTGAAGCTTTCTTT.

The V call is TRBV11-2, the J call TRBJ2-7; 9 positions match TRBD1. V was clipped by 5 bases and J by 2 bases; unmatched bases: 13. The CDR3 spans 17 residues. CDR1 and CDR2 (germline): SGHAT, FQNNGV. CDR3 loop: CASSPPGGWDRAYEQYF. The CDR3 DNA sequence: TGTGCCAGCAGCCCTCCTGGGGGTTGGGACAGGGCCTACGAGCAGTACTTC.

This clone appeared a single time. The chain is built from TRBV9 and TRBJ2-7; D gene uncertain. The V gene's germline CDR1 is SGDLS and CDR2 YYNGEE. This CDR3 is built from 13 residues. V lost 10 bases to trimming and J lost 6 bases, with 20 bases between them. Here the CDR3 reads CACGATRSGEQYF. DNA for the CDR3: TGTGCCTGCGGCGCGACTCGGTCGGGCGAGCAGTACTTC.

V usage is TRBV5-1 and J usage is TRBJ2-1, with 7 nucleotides matching TRBD1. Germline CDR1 SGHRS, CDR2 YFSETQ. Trimming took 2 bases from V and 8 from J; bases not matched to a gene: 1. This CDR3 contains 12 residues. Written as DNA, the CDR3 is TGCGCCAGCAGCTTAAGGGGGCATGAGCAGTTCTTC. Encoded protein: CASSLRGHEQFF.

The gene calls are TRBV27 and TRBJ2-3, with 8 bases lining up with TRBD1. Germline trimming cut 6 bases from V and 6 bases from J; bases unmatched to any gene: 11. This CDR3 is built from 15 residues. The germline V gene encodes CDR1 MNHEY and CDR2 SMNVEV (reference sequence). CDR3 sequence reads: CASRWTGRHADTQYF. The CDR3 DNA reads as TGTGCCAGCAGATGGACAGGGCGGCATGCGGATACGCAGTATTTT.